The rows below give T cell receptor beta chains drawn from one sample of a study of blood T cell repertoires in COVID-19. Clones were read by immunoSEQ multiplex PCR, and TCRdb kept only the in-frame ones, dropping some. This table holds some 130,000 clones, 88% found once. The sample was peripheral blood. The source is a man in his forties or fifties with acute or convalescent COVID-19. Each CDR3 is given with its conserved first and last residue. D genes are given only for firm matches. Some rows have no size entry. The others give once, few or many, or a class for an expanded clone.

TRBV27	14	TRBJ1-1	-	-	TGTGCCAGCAGGGTGCAGGGGTTTAACACTGAAGCTTTCTTT	CASRVQGFNTEAFF
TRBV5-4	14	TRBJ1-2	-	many	TGTGCCAGCAGCTTGGAGGGGTACGGAGCAGGCTACACCTTC	CASSLEGYGAGYTF
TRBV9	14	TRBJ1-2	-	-	TGTGCCAGCAGCCCAGGGGAAGGGTATTATGGCTACACCTTC	CASSPGEGYYGYTF
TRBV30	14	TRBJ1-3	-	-	TGTGCCTGGAGTGATACAGGGTTGCGAAACACCATATATTTT	CAWSDTGLRNTIYF
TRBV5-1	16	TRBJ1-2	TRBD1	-	TGCGCCAGCAGCTTGGGAGGACAGGGCATCAACTATGGCTACACCTTC	CASSLGGQGINYGYTF
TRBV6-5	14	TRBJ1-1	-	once	TGTGCCAGCACCTCGGGCGGGAGGGATCTGGCGGCTTTCTTT	CASTSGGRDLAAFF
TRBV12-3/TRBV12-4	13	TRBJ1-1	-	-	TGTGCCAGCGGGCGACAGTTGAACACTGAAGCTTTCTTT	CASGRQLNTEAFF
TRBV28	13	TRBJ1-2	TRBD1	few	TGTGCCAGCAGTTTGGGACAGAACTATGGCTACACCTTC	CASSLGQNYGYTF
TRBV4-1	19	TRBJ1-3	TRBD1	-	TGCGCCAGCAGCCAGGGAGGCTCTGGGGACAGGGAATCGCGAAACACCATATATTTT	CASSQGGSGDRESRNTIYF
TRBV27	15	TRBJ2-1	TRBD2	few	TGTGCCAGCAGTTCGGGACTAGCGGGGAACAATGAGCAGTTCTTC	CASSSGLAGNNEQFF
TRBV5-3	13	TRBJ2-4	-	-	TGTGCCAGAAGGTTTCGAGCCAAAAACATTCAGTACTTC	CARRFRAKNIQYF
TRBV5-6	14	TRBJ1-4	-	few	TGTGCCAGCAGCTTGAGAGGGATTGGGGAAAAACTGTTTTTT	CASSLRGIGEKLFF
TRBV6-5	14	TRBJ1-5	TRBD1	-	TGTGCCAGCAGCGACGGACAGGGGGCCCAGCCCCAGCATTTT	CASSDGQGAQPQHF
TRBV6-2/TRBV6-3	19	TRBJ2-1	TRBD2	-	TGTGCCAGCAGTTCCTTTCCGCCGGGACTAGCGAGCTCCTACAATGAGCAGTTCTTC	CASSSFPPGLASSYNEQFF
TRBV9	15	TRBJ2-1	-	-	TGTGCCAGCAGCGTAGGTGGGAGTGGGTACAATGAGCAGTTCTTC	CASSVGGSGYNEQFF
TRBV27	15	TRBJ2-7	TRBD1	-	TGTGCCAGCAGTTCTATTCGGGACAGGAACTACGAGCAGTACTTC	CASSSIRDRNYEQYF
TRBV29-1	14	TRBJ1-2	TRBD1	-	TGCAGCGTCGACACGGGACAGACCAGCTATGGCTACACCTTC	CSVDTGQTSYGYTF
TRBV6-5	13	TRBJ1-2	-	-	TGTGCCAGCAGTTTCGACAGGAACTATGGCTACACCTTC	CASSFDRNYGYTF
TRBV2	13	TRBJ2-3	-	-	TGTGCCAGATCGGGACTTTTCACAGATACGCAGTATTTT	CARSGLFTDTQYF
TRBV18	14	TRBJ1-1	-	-	TGTGCCAGCTCACAGACAGGAAGGGACACTGAAGCTTTCTTT	CASSQTGRDTEAFF
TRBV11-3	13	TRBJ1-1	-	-	TGTGCCAGCAGCTTAAACTTGAACACTGAAGCTTTCTTT	CASSLNLNTEAFF
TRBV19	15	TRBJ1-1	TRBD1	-	TGTGCCAGTAGTACAGGACAGGGGAGAACCACTGAAGCTTTCTTT	CASSTGQGRTTEAFF
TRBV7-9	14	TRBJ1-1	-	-	TGTGCCAGCAGCAACTACCGGCGAGACACTGAAGCTTTCTTT	CASSNYRRDTEAFF
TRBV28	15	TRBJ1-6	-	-	TGTGCCAGCAGACCCATCGGACACGATAATTCACCCCTCCACTTT	CASRPIGHDNSPLHF